This is a list of T cell receptor beta chains from one sample in a study of T cell repertoires in cytomegalovirus infection. TCRdb called the reads again in MiXCR, with one record for every CDR3 protein. The data show about 600,000 distinct CDR3 sequences, with approximately 25% seen just once and 6.5% to 10% held by the top ten. Sequencing input: CD8+ T cells from PBMCs. The receptors derive from a human donor in good health (CMV status not recorded). Some clones in this sample may be carry-over from other donors' samples. The CDR3 runs from the conserved cysteine through the conserved F or W. The D gene is left open where the match is weak. Not all rows give a size; the values are once, few, many and, for expanded clones, a class.

D gene: .; J gene: TRBJ1-6; V gene: TRBV7-9; clone size: many; CDR3 DNA: TGTGCCAGCAGCGCGGACTTAGCGCTTTCACCCCTCCACTTT; CDR3 protein: CASSADLALSPLHF
D gene: TRBD2; J gene: TRBJ2-3; V gene: TRBV25-1; clone size: .; CDR3 DNA: TGTGCCAGCAGTGAGCGCTTACTAGCGGGGGGGCTAGATACGCAGTATTTT; CDR3 protein: CASSERLLAGGLDTQYF
D gene: TRBD1; J gene: TRBJ1-1; V gene: TRBV7-8; clone size: many; CDR3 DNA: TGTGCCAGCTGGGACAGGGCGGACACTGAAGCTTTCTTT; CDR3 protein: CASWDRADTEAFF
D gene: .; J gene: TRBJ2-3; V gene: TRBV6-2/TRBV6-3; clone size: .; CDR3 DNA: TGTGCCAGCAGCGAGACGTCGGGAACAGATACGCAGTATTTT; CDR3 protein: CASSETSGTDTQYF
D gene: .; J gene: TRBJ2-7; V gene: TRBV20-1; clone size: .; CDR3 DNA: TGCAGTGCCGCGGGTGGCGAGAGCTCCTACGAGCAGTACTTC; CDR3 protein: CSAAGGESSYEQYF
D gene: .; J gene: TRBJ1-1; V gene: TRBV12-5; clone size: few; CDR3 DNA: TGTGCTAGTGGGCGGGGGGCTGAAGCTTTCTTT; CDR3 protein: CASGRGAEAFF
D gene: .; J gene: TRBJ1-1; V gene: TRBV20-1; clone size: .; CDR3 DNA: TGCAGTGCTAGAGATCAAGGGGTGAACACTGAAGCTTTCTTT; CDR3 protein: CSARDQGVNTEAFF
D gene: .; J gene: TRBJ2-2; V gene: TRBV29-1; clone size: few; CDR3 DNA: TGCAGCGCGTACCTGGAGGAAGCCGGGGAGCTGTTTTTT; CDR3 protein: CSAYLEEAGELFF
D gene: .; J gene: TRBJ1-5; V gene: TRBV4-1; clone size: .; CDR3 DNA: TGCGCCAGCAGCCTGCAATTCGGTGGCCAGCCCCAGCATTTT; CDR3 protein: CASSLQFGGQPQHF
D gene: .; J gene: TRBJ1-2; V gene: TRBV29-1; clone size: few; CDR3 DNA: TGCAGCGTTGGCGGGACCGCGGTAGAGAACGGCTACACCTTC; CDR3 protein: CSVGGTAVENGYTF
D gene: TRBD1; J gene: TRBJ1-4; V gene: TRBV7-8; clone size: many; CDR3 DNA: TGTGCCAGCAGCCTCACCCCAGGGGGCGGGAATGAAAAACTGTTTTTT; CDR3 protein: CASSLTPGGGNEKLFF
D gene: .; J gene: TRBJ1-1; V gene: TRBV7-9; clone size: .; CDR3 DNA: TGTGCCCTCGGGGGGGGGGACACTGAAGCTTTCTTT; CDR3 protein: CALGGGDTEAFF
D gene: TRBD2; J gene: TRBJ2-5; V gene: TRBV7-2; clone size: many; CDR3 DNA: TGTGCCAGCAGCTTAGCCGGGACTAGCGGGGGACAAGAGACCCAGTACTTC; CDR3 protein: CASSLAGTSGGQETQYF
D gene: .; J gene: TRBJ1-5; V gene: TRBV19; clone size: .; CDR3 DNA: TGTGCCAGTAGTATAGCGGGACAGCCCCAGCATTTT; CDR3 protein: CASSIAGQPQHF
D gene: .; J gene: TRBJ2-3; V gene: TRBV7-2; clone size: many; CDR3 DNA: TGTGCCAGCAGCCCAACGGAAGTAGCAAGCACAGATACGCAGTATTTT; CDR3 protein: CASSPTEVASTDTQYF
D gene: .; J gene: TRBJ2-4; V gene: TRBV6-2/TRBV6-3; clone size: .; CDR3 DNA: TGTGCCAGCGAAGAGGGATTTAGGGGACAGCGGGACATTCAGTACTTC; CDR3 protein: CASEEGFRGQRDIQYF
D gene: .; J gene: TRBJ2-1; V gene: TRBV7-9; clone size: .; CDR3 DNA: TGTGCCAGCAGCCCTCGTACACTAAACTACAATGAGCAGTTCTTC; CDR3 protein: CASSPRTLNYNEQFF
D gene: .; J gene: TRBJ1-5; V gene: TRBV2; clone size: .; CDR3 DNA: TGTGCCAGCAGTGAAGCGTACCTATCCTCGGGGCTGGGTCAGCCCCAGCATTTT; CDR3 protein: CASSEAYLSSGLGQPQHF
D gene: .; J gene: TRBJ1-1; V gene: TRBV29-1; clone size: few; CDR3 DNA: TGCAGCGTCAGGGAACCGGGGACTGAAGCTTTCTTT; CDR3 protein: CSVREPGTEAFF
D gene: .; J gene: TRBJ2-1; V gene: TRBV7-4; clone size: few; CDR3 DNA: TGTGCCAGCAGCGCAACCGGACCCGCTAGGACTGAGCAGTTCTTC; CDR3 protein: CASSATGPARTEQFF
D gene: .; J gene: TRBJ2-3; V gene: TRBV6-2/TRBV6-3; clone size: .; CDR3 DNA: TGTGCCAGCAGTTACTCGCTCAGGGATGCAGATACGCAGTATTTT; CDR3 protein: CASSYSLRDADTQYF
D gene: TRBD2; J gene: TRBJ2-5; V gene: TRBV28; clone size: .; CDR3 DNA: TGTGCCAGCAGTTTAACTAGCGGGGGGGTCTATGAGACCCAGTACTTC; CDR3 protein: CASSLTSGGVYETQYF
D gene: TRBD1; J gene: TRBJ1-2; V gene: TRBV27; clone size: .; CDR3 DNA: TGTGCCAGCAGTCCCCCGGACAGGAAGGATGGCTACACCTTC; CDR3 protein: CASSPPDRKDGYTF
D gene: .; J gene: TRBJ2-1; V gene: TRBV29-1; clone size: few; CDR3 DNA: TGCAGCGTTGAGTTGGGGGGACCGGCCTCCTTAAGCTCCTACAATGAGCAGTTCTTC; CDR3 protein: CSVELGGPASLSSYNEQFF
D gene: .; J gene: TRBJ2-2; V gene: TRBV2; clone size: many; CDR3 DNA: TGTGCCACTTATCGAGAGGCCGGGGAGCTGTTTTTT; CDR3 protein: CATYREAGELFF
D gene: .; J gene: TRBJ1-2; V gene: TRBV4-2; clone size: few; CDR3 DNA: TGTGCCAGCAGCCACGGGGGCCCCTCCCATGGCTACACCTTC; CDR3 protein: CASSHGGPSHGYTF
D gene: TRBD1; J gene: TRBJ1-4; V gene: TRBV6-2/TRBV6-3; clone size: .; CDR3 DNA: TGTGCCAGCAGACCCCGGGACAGATCCGTTGGAACTAATGAAAAACTGTTTTTT; CDR3 protein: CASRPRDRSVGTNEKLFF
D gene: TRBD1; J gene: TRBJ1-3; V gene: TRBV11-2; clone size: few; CDR3 DNA: TGTGCCAGCAGCTTCGACAGGGCTGGAAACACCATATATTTT; CDR3 protein: CASSFDRAGNTIYF
D gene: .; J gene: TRBJ2-1; V gene: TRBV7-2; clone size: many; CDR3 DNA: TGTGCCAGCAGCTTAGTCCCGAACTACAATGAGCAGTTCTTC; CDR3 protein: CASSLVPNYNEQFF
D gene: .; J gene: TRBJ1-4; V gene: TRBV19; clone size: few; CDR3 DNA: TGTGCCAGTAGTCAGAAGGCAACTAATGAAAAACTGTTTTTT; CDR3 protein: CASSQKATNEKLFF
D gene: TRBD2; J gene: TRBJ2-3; V gene: TRBV7-6; clone size: .; CDR3 DNA: TGTGCCAGCAGCTTACTCCTCGGGGGGATCACAGATACGCAGTATTTT; CDR3 protein: CASSLLLGGITDTQYF
D gene: .; J gene: TRBJ2-5; V gene: TRBV11-3; clone size: .; CDR3 DNA: TGTGCCAGCAGCTTAGATTCACGGTCGGAGACCCAGTACTTC; CDR3 protein: CASSLDSRSETQYF
D gene: .; J gene: TRBJ2-3; V gene: TRBV7-9; clone size: many; CDR3 DNA: TGTGCCAGCAGCGCACGGGACAGCACAGATACGCAGTATTTT; CDR3 protein: CASSARDSTDTQYF
D gene: TRBD2; J gene: TRBJ2-1; V gene: TRBV7-8; clone size: many; CDR3 DNA: TGTGCCAGCGGTCTAGCGGGGGGTAGGGATGAGCAGTTCTTC; CDR3 protein: CASGLAGGRDEQFF
D gene: .; J gene: TRBJ1-2; V gene: TRBV20-1; clone size: .; CDR3 DNA: TGCAGTACAGCTTCAGGGGAGGGCTATGGCTACACCTTC; CDR3 protein: CSTASGEGYGYTF
D gene: .; J gene: TRBJ2-7; V gene: TRBV12-3/TRBV12-4; clone size: .; CDR3 DNA: TGTGCCAGCACTTCTGACCGGGACTTCCTTTACGAGCAGTACTTC; CDR3 protein: CASTSDRDFLYEQYF
D gene: .; J gene: TRBJ2-2; V gene: TRBV7-2; clone size: many; CDR3 DNA: TGTGCCAGCAGCCGCCCCAGGGGAGACGGGGATACCGGGGAGCTGTTTTTT; CDR3 protein: CASSRPRGDGDTGELFF
D gene: TRBD1; J gene: TRBJ1-5; V gene: TRBV6-2/TRBV6-3; clone size: few; CDR3 DNA: TGTGCCAGCAGTTACCCTGGACAGGGGTTCAATCAGCCCCAGCATTTT; CDR3 protein: CASSYPGQGFNQPQHF
D gene: .; J gene: TRBJ1-1; V gene: TRBV25-1; clone size: few; CDR3 DNA: TGTGCCAGCAGTGCCCCTCAGGGAGTGAACACTGAAGCTTTCTTT; CDR3 protein: CASSAPQGVNTEAFF
D gene: .; J gene: TRBJ2-5; V gene: TRBV28; clone size: few; CDR3 DNA: TGTGCCAGCGGACACGCTCGTTCTACCCTGGGGACCCAGTACTTC; CDR3 protein: CASGHARSTLGTQYF
D gene: TRBD1; J gene: TRBJ1-1; V gene: TRBV12-3/TRBV12-4; clone size: .; CDR3 DNA: TGTGCCAGCAGTTCCCTCGCCCGCACAGGGGAGAACACTGAAGCTTTCTTT; CDR3 protein: CASSSLARTGENTEAFF